This T cell receptor (beta chain) was documented in a study of type 1 regulatory T cells. MiXCR, applied by TCRdb to the reads, yields one record per CDR3 protein. The repertoire holds under 85,000 distinct CDR3 sequences, with 49% as singletons. As concerns this clonotype: What it recognizes is unknown.

V lost 5 bases and J 7 bases, leaving 12 bases between the germline ends. The CDR3 is made up of 13 amino acids. The germline V gene has CDR1 MNHNS and CDR2 SASEGT. V and J are TRBV6-1 and TRBJ1-5; tentatively, D is TRBD1 (6 bases). The sample was cultured non-Tr1 T cells, either the whole culture or a sorted T cell fraction (not recorded which). The receptor was isolated from a human donor in good health. DNA of the CDR3: TGTGCCAGCAGTAGAGGGGGTAGGCAGCCCCAGCATTTT. This encodes CASSRGGRQPQHF.